These 3 T cell receptor beta chains share one sample of origin, sequenced in a study of radiotherapy plus CTLA-4 blockade in lung cancer. Data came from immunoSEQ multiplex PCR; TCRdb stores just in-frame clones and leaves some out. Of approximately 47,000 clones detected, almost 65% appear once; the ten largest clones hold about 18%. The material sequenced was peripheral blood, taken from a patient treated with radiotherapy plus ipilimumab. The origin of the receptors is a human donor with non-small cell lung cancer who had a partial response to radiotherapy plus ipilimumab.

V gene TRBV18 combines with J gene TRBJ2-5; 8 bases line up with TRBD1. The assigned J gene may be wrong: the sequence end matches TRBJ2-7 better. The CDR3 has 16 residues. CDR1 is KGHSH, CDR2 LQKENI, per germline. CDR3 coding DNA: TGTGCCAGCTCACCTCTCGGACAGGGAAGGGGGGACGAGCAGTACTTC. Translation gives CASSPLGQGRGDEQYF.

The genes are TRBV6-5 and TRBJ2-3; tentative D call: TRBD2 (6 bases). Per the germline V gene, CDR1 is MNHEY and CDR2 is SVGAGI. Trimming pared 5 bases from V and 15 bases from J, leaving 21 bases between. This CDR3 spans 13 amino acids. In DNA form, the CDR3 reads TGTGCCAGCAGTGAAGCGGGCCAGGTCGGTGGATATTTT. Translated: CASSEAGQVGGYF.

The sample holds a few counts of this clone. The CDR3 bases are TGTGCCAGCTTAGCCGGGACAGAGAAGCCCGTTTGGTATTTT. Amino acids: CASLAGTEKPVWYF. This chain joins TRBV21-1 and TRBJ2-3; the D call of TRBD1 is as the table states it, not checked on the DNA. TRBV21-1 is designated a pseudogene. The length of the CDR3 is 14 residues.